This entry concerns a single T cell receptor beta chain. This clonotype was recorded at least ten times. No cognate antigen has been identified for it. No much larger clone exists at a distance of one base, and base qualities are not known. The entry originates in a study of blood T cells in healthy people across ages (dated by TCRdb to the mid-2010s). Study-wide context: Template switching captured roughly one uniquely barcoded TCR beta cDNA molecule per two T cells in model experiments. The study measured age-related changes in TCR beta repertoire diversity using deep sequencing normalized with unique cDNA molecular identifiers. The donors were split into four age groups: young (average around 15 years), middle-aged (39), aged (more than 55) and long-lived (approximately 89). Donors of different ages were randomly distributed across sequencing lanes to avoid experimental bias. Using the same blood draw, the study looked at two additional independent replicas of 1 million unique cDNA reads for two donors, one aged 18 to 30 and the other aged 80 or older. Overall results and qualifications from the work: Estimates of total diversity from one million sequenced T cells were regarded as lower bounds and underestimates. Compared with the aged group, the long-lived group had more naive CD4+ T cells, fewer expanded clones and increased TCR diversity, a pattern suggesting age selection. A strong correlation was found between observed TCR beta diversity and the percentage of naive T cells measured by flow cytometry. Observed TCR beta diversity per million T cells fell roughly linearly with age, and a significant reduction was already apparent by age roughly 41. Because donor CMV infection status was unknown, age-related changes in expanded clonotypes were potentially confounded. Since profiling was done on bulk unsorted PBMCs, naive and antigen-experienced compartments could not be conclusively compared.

Donors were about 36 systemically healthy Caucasian individuals from Russia aged roughly 6 to 100 years. Each donor gave roughly 9.5 milliliters of peripheral blood, collected into EDTA-treated Vacutainer tubes. PBMCs were isolated by Ficoll-Paque density-gradient centrifugation, with at least 6.5 million obtained per sample. Total RNA was extracted from PBMCs with Trizol reagent, with at least 6 micrograms obtained per sample. For every donor, an aliquot of PBMCs went through flow cytometry to measure the percentages of naive CD45RAhigh/CD27high T cells. Receptor amplification or capture employed 5' RACE. For sequencing, an Illumina HiSeq 2500 was employed. A second roughly 6 to 11 cycle PCR used a sample-barcoded 5' primer and a J-beta primer mix. A unique molecular identifier was introduced onto each TCR beta cDNA molecule by a template-switch 5' adaptor carrying 12 random nucleotides. Each sample yielded at least 2.5 million CDR3-containing paired-end reads. The Mint cDNA synthesis kit, primed by a TRBC-specific oligonucleotide, was used to synthesize first-strand cDNA from all RNA. All cDNA was treated with uracil-DNA glycosylase and then went through a first 18-cycle PCR with the universal primers M1SS and BC2_uni_R. Turning to the authors' computational methods: For normalization, 1 million high-quality reads were randomly selected from each sample, with every read carrying a distinct molecular identifier. Reads with shared molecular identifiers were discarded instead of being binned into consensus sequences. MiTCR, with a Q25 quality threshold and the strictest error-elimination algorithm, was used for CDR3 identification, clonotype clustering and error correction. A nonparametric unseen species model with Euler transformation was used to estimate lower-bound total TCR beta diversity. TCRdb applied fastp at Q25 and MiXCR to the public reads, then kept only in-frame beta chains. Entries that share a CDR3 protein sequence are merged under the most common genes and DNA. These V and J calls are TCRdb output, not the study's own analysis. The sample table holds about 670,000 distinct CDR3 sequences, of which approximately 40% were seen once. 30% of the sample belongs to the ten largest clones.

V ends up 6 bases short and J 2 bases short, with an unmatched junction base count of 4. The CDR3 has 14 amino acids, counting the end cysteine and phenylalanine. Here the CDR3 DNA is all that survives: 42 bases in frame from base 1. Looking up the germline V gene (reference sequence) yields CDR1 MNHNY and CDR2 SVGAGI. Input material: blood. Rearrangement joined TRBV6-6 to TRBJ2-3, with 8 bases matching TRBD2. The TCR originated in a man at least 80 years old in good health. The sequenced DNA is TGTGCCAGCAGGGACGGGAGGGCCACAGATACGCAGTATTTT. The resulting protein is CASRDGRATDTQYF.